Listed below are T cell receptor beta chains from one sample, sequenced in a study of long-term antiretroviral therapy in people with HIV. Profiling relied on immunoSEQ multiplex PCR, and the TCRdb table lists in-frame clones only, not all of them. This sample carries 20,000 to 25,000 clones, about 80% of them seen once, and the ten largest clones take roughly 4.5%. The sequenced sample was unsorted PBMCs, obtained 0.5 years after starting antiretroviral therapy. All receptors derive from a man aged 18 to 30 with HIV. The CDR3 runs from the conserved cysteine through the conserved F or W. Fields, in order: clone size, J gene, D gene, V gene, CDR3 length, CDR3 protein, CDR3 DNA. The D gene is left open where the match is weak. The size entry is marked missing in some rows and otherwise reads once, few, many or a size class.

clone size: once
J gene: TRBJ1-3
D gene: -
V gene: TRBV9
CDR3 length: 16
CDR3 protein: CASSPQAGYTGNTIYF
CDR3 DNA: TGTGCCAGCAGCCCCCAGGCAGGATACACTGGAAACACCATATATTTT

clone size: -
J gene: TRBJ2-3
D gene: TRBD2
V gene: TRBV15
CDR3 length: 16
CDR3 protein: CATSSRLAGSTDTQYF
CDR3 DNA: TGTGCCACCAGCAGCCGACTAGCGGGTAGCACAGATACGCAGTATTTT

clone size: -
J gene: TRBJ2-3
D gene: TRBD2
V gene: TRBV19
CDR3 length: 16
CDR3 protein: CASSLSLAGAGGTQYF
CDR3 DNA: TGTGCCAGTAGTTTGTCCCTAGCGGGAGCGGGCGGTACGCAGTATTTT

clone size: -
J gene: TRBJ2-3
D gene: -
V gene: TRBV5-1
CDR3 length: 14
CDR3 protein: CASSKEGETDTQYF
CDR3 DNA: TGCGCCAGCAGTAAGGAAGGTGAGACAGATACGCAGTATTTT

clone size: few
J gene: TRBJ2-7
D gene: TRBD1
V gene: TRBV18
CDR3 length: 15
CDR3 protein: CASSPRQGLPYEQYF
CDR3 DNA: TGTGCCAGCTCACCTCGACAGGGGCTACCCTACGAGCAGTACTTC

clone size: -
J gene: TRBJ2-2
D gene: -
V gene: TRBV10-3
CDR3 length: 16
CDR3 protein: CAISEFGGQNTGELFF
CDR3 DNA: TGTGCCATCAGTGAGTTTGGGGGGCAGAACACCGGGGAGCTGTTTTTT

clone size: -
J gene: TRBJ2-3
D gene: TRBD2
V gene: TRBV10-3
CDR3 length: 17
CDR3 protein: CAISAGTSGRDTDTQYF
CDR3 DNA: TGTGCCATCAGCGCCGGGACTAGCGGGAGAGACACAGATACGCAGTATTTT

clone size: -
J gene: TRBJ2-2
D gene: -
V gene: TRBV30
CDR3 length: 15
CDR3 protein: CAWSENSANTGELFF
CDR3 DNA: TGTGCCTGGAGTGAGAACAGCGCGAACACCGGGGAGCTGTTTTTT

clone size: -
J gene: TRBJ2-1
D gene: -
V gene: TRBV10-3
CDR3 length: 11
CDR3 protein: CAISARDEQFF
CDR3 DNA: TGTGCCATCAGTGCCAGGGATGAGCAGTTCTTC

clone size: -
J gene: TRBJ1-5
D gene: -
V gene: TRBV28
CDR3 length: 14
CDR3 protein: CASKESTSNQPQHF
CDR3 DNA: TGTGCCAGCAAGGAGTCCACGAGCAATCAGCCCCAGCATTTT

clone size: -
J gene: TRBJ2-3
D gene: TRBD2
V gene: TRBV5-1
CDR3 length: 16
CDR3 protein: CASSTALAGQGDTQYF
CDR3 DNA: TGCGCCAGCAGCACAGCACTAGCGGGGCAGGGAGATACGCAGTATTTT

clone size: -
J gene: TRBJ2-7
D gene: -
V gene: TRBV6-5
CDR3 length: 12
CDR3 protein: CASSPRGGQQYF
CDR3 DNA: TGTGCCAGCAGTCCGAGGGGCGGACAGCAGTACTTC

clone size: -
J gene: TRBJ2-7
D gene: -
V gene: TRBV28
CDR3 length: 15
CDR3 protein: CASSLVQGPMIEQYF
CDR3 DNA: TGTGCCAGCAGTTTGGTACAGGGCCCAATGATCGAGCAGTACTTC

clone size: -
J gene: TRBJ2-7
D gene: TRBD2
V gene: TRBV4-1
CDR3 length: 18
CDR3 protein: CASSQDQPSGGDSYEQYF
CDR3 DNA: TGCGCCAGCAGCCAAGATCAGCCTAGCGGGGGTGATTCCTACGAGCAGTACTTC

clone size: -
J gene: TRBJ2-5
D gene: TRBD1
V gene: TRBV5-1
CDR3 length: 15
CDR3 protein: CASSLGQGAGETQYF
CDR3 DNA: TGCGCCAGCAGCTTGGGTCAGGGGGCGGGAGAGACCCAGTACTTC

clone size: -
J gene: TRBJ2-3
D gene: TRBD2
V gene: TRBV5-4
CDR3 length: 16
CDR3 protein: CASSLAGGRASDTQYF
CDR3 DNA: TGTGCCAGCAGCTTGGCTGGGGGGAGGGCCTCAGATACGCAGTATTTT

clone size: -
J gene: TRBJ2-3
D gene: -
V gene: TRBV19
CDR3 length: 11
CDR3 protein: CASSISDTQYF
CDR3 DNA: TGTGCCAGTAGTATCTCAGATACGCAGTATTTT

clone size: -
J gene: TRBJ2-5
D gene: -
V gene: TRBV5-1
CDR3 length: 13
CDR3 protein: CASTNRPEETQYF
CDR3 DNA: TGCGCCAGCACCAACCGGCCCGAAGAGACCCAGTACTTC

clone size: once
J gene: TRBJ1-1
D gene: TRBD1
V gene: TRBV6-5
CDR3 length: 15
CDR3 protein: CASRSLTGVDTEAFF
CDR3 DNA: TGTGCCAGCAGGTCCTTGACAGGGGTAGACACTGAAGCTTTCTTT

clone size: -
J gene: TRBJ1-1
D gene: -
V gene: TRBV19
CDR3 length: 13
CDR3 protein: CGTGPSLNTEAFF
CDR3 DNA: TGTGGTACAGGGCCATCACTGAACACTGAAGCTTTCTTT

clone size: -
J gene: TRBJ2-1
D gene: TRBD2
V gene: TRBV19
CDR3 length: 15
CDR3 protein: CASRRPGLAVNEQFF
CDR3 DNA: TGTGCCAGTAGAAGACCGGGACTAGCTGTCAATGAGCAGTTCTTC

clone size: -
J gene: TRBJ1-4
D gene: TRBD1
V gene: TRBV4-2
CDR3 length: 17
CDR3 protein: CASSQVGQGGGNEKLFF
CDR3 DNA: TGTGCCAGCAGCCAAGTAGGGCAGGGGGGAGGTAATGAAAAACTGTTTTTT

clone size: -
J gene: TRBJ1-2
D gene: -
V gene: TRBV6-1
CDR3 length: 15
CDR3 protein: CASSEAPQGNYGYTF
CDR3 DNA: TGTGCCAGCAGTGAAGCGCCCCAGGGGAACTATGGCTACACCTTC

clone size: -
J gene: TRBJ1-1
D gene: TRBD1
V gene: TRBV7-6
CDR3 length: 11
CDR3 protein: CASSRDRECSF
CDR3 DNA: TGTGCCAGCAGCCGGGACAGGGAATGTTCCTTT

clone size: -
J gene: TRBJ2-7
D gene: TRBD1
V gene: TRBV7-3
CDR3 length: 13
CDR3 protein: CASSSTGGDEQYF
CDR3 DNA: TGTGCCAGCAGCTCGACAGGGGGCGATGAGCAGTACTTC

clone size: -
J gene: TRBJ1-3
D gene: TRBD1
V gene: TRBV7-2
CDR3 length: 19
CDR3 protein: CASSLSGQGISNSGNTIYF
CDR3 DNA: TGTGCCAGCAGCCTTTCAGGACAGGGGATTTCCAACTCTGGAAACACCATATATTTT

clone size: -
J gene: TRBJ2-2
D gene: -
V gene: TRBV5-1
CDR3 length: 15
CDR3 protein: CASSPQGPRTGELFF
CDR3 DNA: TGCGCCAGCAGCCCCCAGGGGCCGAGAACCGGGGAGCTGTTTTTT

clone size: once
J gene: TRBJ2-7
D gene: -
V gene: TRBV1
CDR3 length: 19
CDR3 protein: CTSSQDKAGWLAEDYEQYF
CDR3 DNA: TGCACCAGCAGCCAAGATAAAGCCGGGTGGCTAGCGGAGGACTACGAGCAGTACTTC

clone size: -
J gene: TRBJ2-7
D gene: -
V gene: TRBV9
CDR3 length: 15
CDR3 protein: CASSVEGAPAYEQYF
CDR3 DNA: TGTGCCAGCAGCGTAGAGGGAGCCCCCGCCTACGAGCAGTACTTC

clone size: -
J gene: TRBJ2-5
D gene: TRBD1
V gene: TRBV5-1
CDR3 length: 14
CDR3 protein: CASSWGQGSETQYF
CDR3 DNA: TGCGCCAGCAGCTGGGGACAGGGGTCAGAGACCCAGTACTTC

clone size: -
J gene: TRBJ1-1
D gene: -
V gene: TRBV6-6
CDR3 length: 13
CDR3 protein: CASTVLGVTEAFF
CDR3 DNA: TGTGCCAGCACTGTATTGGGGGTCACTGAAGCTTTCTTT

clone size: -
J gene: TRBJ2-7
D gene: -
V gene: TRBV28
CDR3 length: 14
CDR3 protein: CASSSPAQPYEQYF
CDR3 DNA: TGTGCCAGCAGTTCCCCCGCCCAGCCCTACGAGCAGTACTTC

clone size: -
J gene: TRBJ1-2
D gene: -
V gene: TRBV28
CDR3 length: 14
CDR3 protein: CASSFADRSYGYTF
CDR3 DNA: TGTGCCAGCAGTTTCGCTGACAGAAGCTATGGCTACACCTTC

clone size: -
J gene: TRBJ2-7
D gene: -
V gene: TRBV5-1
CDR3 length: 14
CDR3 protein: CASSDANGPREQYF
CDR3 DNA: TGCGCCAGCAGCGATGCGAATGGCCCCCGCGAGCAGTACTTC

clone size: -
J gene: TRBJ1-3
D gene: -
V gene: TRBV5-4
CDR3 length: 14
CDR3 protein: CASSFSQAGNTIYF
CDR3 DNA: TGTGCCAGCAGCTTCTCCCAGGCTGGAAACACCATATATTTT

clone size: once
J gene: TRBJ2-2
D gene: TRBD2
V gene: TRBV10-3
CDR3 length: 16
CDR3 protein: CAIPLGGGPGTGELFF
CDR3 DNA: TGTGCCATCCCCCTCGGGGGGGGCCCGGGCACCGGGGAGCTGTTTTTT

clone size: -
J gene: TRBJ1-1
D gene: -
V gene: TRBV11-1
CDR3 length: 14
CDR3 protein: CASSLGRGGTEAFF
CDR3 DNA: TGTGCCAGCAGCTTAGGTCGGGGGGGCACTGAAGCTTTCTTT

clone size: -
J gene: TRBJ2-1
D gene: -
V gene: TRBV11-2
CDR3 length: 13
CDR3 protein: CASSVGTDNEQFF
CDR3 DNA: TGTGCCAGCAGCGTAGGGACGGACAATGAGCAGTTCTTC

clone size: few
J gene: TRBJ1-1
D gene: -
V gene: TRBV19
CDR3 length: 12
CDR3 protein: CASPGTNTEAFF
CDR3 DNA: TGTGCCAGTCCGGGGACGAACACTGAAGCTTTCTTT

clone size: -
J gene: TRBJ2-4
D gene: -
V gene: TRBV10-3
CDR3 length: 13
CDR3 protein: CAISGQERDIQYF
CDR3 DNA: TGTGCCATCAGTGGACAGGAGAGGGACATTCAGTACTTC

clone size: -
J gene: TRBJ1-1
D gene: -
V gene: TRBV7-7
CDR3 length: 13
CDR3 protein: CASTPLEQGRAFF
CDR3 DNA: TGTGCCAGCACGCCGTTAGAGCAGGGTAGAGCTTTCTTT

clone size: -
J gene: TRBJ1-1
D gene: TRBD1
V gene: TRBV18
CDR3 length: 15
CDR3 protein: CASSPTGDQNTEAFF
CDR3 DNA: TGTGCCAGCTCACCCACAGGGGATCAGAACACTGAAGCTTTCTTT